This T cell receptor (beta chain) came from a study of T-cell reconstitution after alpha-beta-depleted transplantation in children. Preparation of the TCRbeta library used unique molecular identifiers. TCRdb processed the PCR reads anew with MiXCR; each CDR3 protein has one entry. The table lists a few hundred thousand distinct CDR3 sequences, about 16% of them singletons. Germline loops: CDR1 SGHVS, CDR2 FQNEAQ. Trimming cost V 4 bases and J 4 bases; bases outside gene matches: 11. The CDR3 contains 16 residues. The source material was PBMCs from the stem cell graft donor, sampled from the stem cell graft. The sequence derives from a human donor who donated a stem cell graft to a child with acute lymphoblastic leukemia. This chain joins TRBV7-8 and TRBJ2-7; 9 nucleotides line up with TRBD2. The chain's CDR3 is CASSSQGVAGDYEQYF. CDR3 sequence (DNA): TGTGCCAGCAGCTCCCAGGGGGTAGCGGGAGATTACGAGCAGTACTTC.